This TCR beta chain was recovered during a study of shared clonotypes between healthy human individuals. Study summary: Each donor's CD4 naive and CD4 memory cells filled three plates apiece, CD8 naive two, and CD8 memory one. Study-level points and caveats: Only blood samples were collected, and tissue repertoires likely differ.

Trimming at V came to 2 bases and at J to 3 bases, leaving 3 bases not matched to a gene. CDR3 length equals 14 residues. Germline assignment: CDR1 MDHEN and CDR2 SYDVKM. This clone was observed a few times. Its antigen is currently unknown. Some clones are missing from TCRdb's copy, which holds only in-frame ones; the method was immunoSEQ multiplex PCR. The sample carries around 2.5 million clones, 93% recorded once. Sequences were obtained from naive CD4+ T cells from PBMCs. The subset here: CD45RA+ positively selected. The V and J genes are TRBV28 and TRBJ1-1; 7 bases align to TRBD1. The sequence derives from a young man in good health. Some clones in this sample may be carry-over from other donors' samples. DNA for the CDR3: TGTGCCAGCAGTTTAGACAGGGACTACACTGAAGCTTTCTTT. Protein sequence: CASSLDRDYTEAFF.